This is a list of T cell receptor beta chains from one sample in a study of PD-1 blockade in classical Hodgkin lymphoma. Clones were read by immunoSEQ multiplex PCR, and TCRdb kept only the in-frame ones, dropping some. The sample contains about 9,900 clones, roughly 92% of which appear only once. This material consisted of peripheral blood mononuclear cells (PBMCs), taken at baseline. These receptors all come from a human donor with classical Hodgkin lymphoma. The CDR3 runs from the conserved cysteine through the conserved F or W.

V	CDR3
TRBV4-1	CASSAGRSEQYF
TRBV2	CASSETDARSASNQPQHF
TRBV6-5	CASRQGVWNYGYTF
TRBV5-1	CASSFGAEAFF
TRBV19	CASSLIEGGNEKLFF
TRBV5-1	CASSGVDRSATRINNEQFF
TRBV7-2	CASSPRGTVDSNQPQHF
TRBV18	CASSHTTIGQGGTDTQYF
TRBV27	CASSLAPGGLNQPQHF
TRBV29-1	CSVGGELHEQYF
TRBV6-6	CASRDGTEAFF
TRBV6-1	CASSDSWGANNEQFF
TRBV6-6	CASSYGHLNTEAFF
TRBV7-9	CASSSGQGDRYEQYF
TRBV28	CASSFPPGLTDTQYF
TRBV27	CASSRQAASGANVLTF
TRBV2	CASGGEFIEAFF
TRBV19	CATGWSRLTEAFF
TRBV7-8	CASSLEGGETQYF
TRBV9	CASGRGAGSSYEQYF
TRBV6-1	CASSEGRSYEQYF
TRBV9	CASSVRGDSYEQYF
TRBV27	CASSQILAGGPYEQYF
TRBV19	CASQKGDEKLFF
TRBV28	CASSFGGGNNEQFF
TRBV6-1	CASTREGGSNSPLHF
TRBV5-8	CASGQGDGYTF
TRBV5-1	CASSARTSRSYNEQFF
TRBV7-6	CASSPNPGALLFPSNQPQHF
TRBV11-2	CASSSLDRNTEAFF
TRBV21-1	CASSRNPRTSGRASGTDTQYF
TRBV5-1	CASSYFLAGGHGELFF
TRBV13	CASSRSGRGTSTDTQYF
TRBV27	CASRRRTGSPGLPQYF
TRBV28	CASSLFSSGSAGEQYF
TRBV28	CATDRLAGAGELFF
TRBV5-1	CASSLGSWAGKLFF
TRBV19	CASSPSYNEQFF
TRBV5-1	CASRREGYEQYF
TRBV11-2	CASSFRDRGTGELFF
TRBV27	CASSLGPVGEQFF
TRBV27	CASSLRTFGLAGGEEQFF
TRBV11-2	CASSLNGNEQFF
TRBV7-6	CASSPVGARYEQYF
TRBV5-4	CASSLPESSSLYEQYF
TRBV7-6	CASTSPGGRAGNEQFF
TRBV5-5	CASSLRPQPGHNNNEQFF
TRBV6-5	CASSYSRWGTGELFF
TRBV7-9	CASSPGQGYQPQHF
TRBV25-1	CASSEGPGTGNTGELFF
TRBV19	CASSAPPGSYEQYF
TRBV29-1	CSVVTGIAWFF
TRBV7-9	CATKHVDSWKETQYF
TRBV19	CASSEGQGTDTQYF